The next 9 T cell receptor beta chains were all read from a single sample in a study of cytomegalovirus exposure and HLA in healthy donors. The PCR made use of 60 Vbeta and 13 Jbeta primers. Method: immunoSEQ multiplex PCR; TCRdb's copy keeps in-frame clones and lacks some. The sample lists about 150,000 clones, approximately 80% occurring once. The sample taken for sequencing was PBMCs. Every receptor here comes from a boy younger than 10 in good health and CMV-seronegative.

The chain recombines TRBV7-9 with TRBJ2-5, with D maybe TRBD2 (5 bases). The V and J ends lost 1 base and 5 bases respectively, with 17 bases between them. CDR3 size: 16 residues. Germline V lookup: CDR1 SEHNR, CDR2 FQNEAQ (reference sequence). As DNA, the CDR3 is TGTGCCAGCAGCTTAGTGGGCGAGGCCTCGGGGGAGACCCAGTACTTC. Amino acid sequence: CASSLVGEASGETQYF.

This clone was counted only a few times. The chain combines TRBV5-1 with TRBJ2-3, with TRBD1 identical over 8 bases. Germline V gene sequence: CDR1 SGHRS, CDR2 YFSETQ. V gave up 6 bases and J gave up 5 bases; unmatched junction bases: 11. There are 15 residues in the CDR3. The CDR3 bases are TGCGCCAGCACGTGGACAGGGACGGGAAGAGATACGCAGTATTTT. Protein product: CASTWTGTGRDTQYF.

This sequence joins TRBV19 and TRBJ2-3; a weak D match, TRBD2 (6 bases). Trimming removed 7 bases from V and 3 bases from J, with 11 bases in between. This CDR3 has 13 amino acids. The germline V gene encodes CDR1 LNHDA and CDR2 SQIVND (reference sequence). CDR3 nucleotides: TGTGCCAGTACGTCAGGGAGGACAGATACGCAGTATTTT. Protein product: CASTSGRTDTQYF.

The V call is TRBV6-6, the J call TRBJ2-5; 9 nucleotides line up with TRBD1. Per germline, CDR1 MNHNY and CDR2 SVGAGI (reference sequence). Trimming at V came to 6 bases and at J to 2 bases, leaving 7 bases not matched to a gene. The CDR3 has 15 amino acids. The CDR3 region is CASSSRDRVQETQYF. The CDR3 DNA follows: TGTGCCAGCAGCAGCCGGGACAGGGTACAAGAGACCCAGTACTTC.

The chain carries TRBV6-5 and TRBJ1-1; D gene unclear. Trimming took 0 bases from V and 4 from J, leaving 12 bases between them. CDR1 is MNHEY, CDR2 SVGAGI, per germline. CDR3 size: 15 residues. As DNA, the CDR3 is TGTGCCAGCAGTTACTCGAAAACAGTTGGCACTGAAGCTTTCTTT. Protein sequence: CASSYSKTVGTEAFF.

The chain combines TRBV5-4 with TRBJ1-4, with a tentative D call TRBD1 (6 bases). Germline CDR1 reads SGHNT; CDR2 reads YYREEE (reference sequence). V gave up 0 bases and J gave up 7 bases, with 13 bases separating them. The CDR3 covers 15 residues. Here the CDR3 DNA reads TGTGCCAGCAGCTTGGCAGGGGCGCTGAGTGAAAAACTGTTTTTT. It yields the protein CASSLAGALSEKLFF.

The CDR3 DNA reads as TGTGCCACCAGCAGAGGGACAGGGGGGGACGGCTACACCTTC. This translates into CATSRGTGGDGYTF. The rearrangement links TRBV15 to TRBJ1-2; 10 nucleotides line up with TRBD1. CDR3 length equals 14 residues. J lost 8 bases, V lost 1 base, and 4 bases had no gene match. The germline gives CDR1 LNHNV, CDR2 YYDKDF (reference sequence). Drawing the rest from reference TRBV15 and TRBJ1-2, the complete variable domain is DAMVIQNPRYQVTQFGKPVTLSCSQTLNHNVMYWYQQKSSQAPKLLFHYYDKDFNNEADTPDNFQSRRPNTSFCFLDIRSPGLGDTAMYLCATSRGTGGDGYTFGSGTRLTVV.

The genes are TRBV6-1 and TRBJ2-1, with D possibly TRBD1 on 5 matching bases. Germline lookup yields CDR1 MNHNS and CDR2 SASEGT. The CDR3 spans 15 residues. The V end lost 7 bases, the J end lost 3 bases, and 16 bases lay between the germline ends. Written as DNA, the CDR3 is TGTGCCAGCATGCCGACAGAGAGGTACTACAATGAGCAGTTCTTC. It is translated as CASMPTERYYNEQFF.

This clone showed up just once. The chain recombines TRBV27 with TRBJ1-2, with 7 bases aligning to TRBD1. Germline CDR1 is MNHEY and CDR2 is SMNVEV (reference sequence). The V segment lost 2 bases and the J segment 3 bases; nucleotides outside the gene matches: 3. The CDR3 runs 14 residues. CDR3 sequence reads: CASSLTGTDYGYTF. DNA for the CDR3: TGTGCCAGCAGTTTAACCGGGACAGACTATGGCTACACCTTC.